The 27 T cell receptor beta chains below were found in one sample sequenced in a study of blood T cell repertoires in COVID-19. The protocol was immunoSEQ multiplex PCR, while the TCRdb copy is restricted to in-frame clones and leaves out a portion. The sample has approximately 300,000 clones, around 82% seen once. Input material: peripheral blood. The receptor source for this set is a woman aged 45-60 years with acute or convalescent COVID-19.

The gene calls are TRBV30 and TRBJ2-7; 7 bases align to TRBD1. This CDR3 contains 15 residues. The germline V gene has CDR1 GTSNPN and CDR2 SVGIG (reference sequence). After removal of 2 bases from V and 1 base from J, the junction contained 8 bases not matched to a gene. The CDR3 loop reads CAWSPGTDSSYEQYV. CDR3 in DNA: TGTGCCTGGAGTCCCGGGACAGACAGTTCCTACGAGCAGTACGTC.

The V gene is TRBV27, the J gene TRBJ1-1; D gene ambiguous. V shed 4 bases and J shed 3 bases, with 15 bases lying between them. Germline values: CDR1 MNHEY, CDR2 SMNVEV (reference sequence). The CDR3 sequence is 15 residues long. The CDR3 DNA reads TGTGCCAGCAGTTCACTAGGTGAGGGCGACACTGAAGCTTTCTTT. It codes for CASSSLGEGDTEAFF.

The chain is built from TRBV29-1 and TRBJ2-3; D may be TRBD2 (5 bases). From germline, CDR1 is SQVTM and CDR2 ANQGSEA. V lost 3 bases and J lost 3, with 7 bases in between. The CDR3 has 12 residues. The CDR3 sequence: CSVDPGTDTQYF. CDR3 bases: TGCAGCGTTGACCCGGGGACAGATACGCAGTATTTT.

The gene calls are TRBV6-6 and TRBJ2-1, with a weak D call TRBD1 (6 bases). The CDR3 spans 15 residues. Trimming pared 6 bases from V and 2 bases from J, leaving 14 bases between. Germline loops: CDR1 MNHNY, CDR2 SVGAGI (reference sequence). CDR3 residues: CASRETGIAYNEQFF. The CDR3 DNA follows: TGTGCCAGCAGAGAAACAGGGATTGCCTACAATGAGCAGTTCTTC.

This sequence joins TRBV6-2 or TRBV6-3 and TRBJ1-2; 9 nucleotides align to TRBD1. V shed 5 bases and J 0 bases; nucleotides not matched to a gene: 4. The CDR3 sequence is 15 residues long. Germline lookup yields CDR1 MNHEY and CDR2 SVGEGT. The CDR3 is CASSLRDRANYGYTF. The CDR3 bases are TGTGCCAGCAGTCTCCGGGACAGGGCTAACTATGGCTACACCTTC.

The sample holds a few counts of this clone. Here the CDR3 reads CAWSGGQGAYGYTF. Here the CDR3 DNA reads TGTGCCTGGAGTGGAGGACAGGGGGCCTATGGCTACACCTTC. The V gene is TRBV30, the J gene TRBJ1-2; 11 bases line up with TRBD1. Germline trimming cut 1 base from V and 4 bases from J; bases unmatched to any gene: 2. The CDR3 consists of 14 residues. Per the germline V gene, CDR1 is GTSNPN and CDR2 is SVGIG (reference sequence).

The chain couples TRBV19 to TRBJ1-5; no clear D. Between the trimmed V and J ends, which lost 5 bases and 0 bases, there was a span of 14 bases. The CDR3 has 16 amino acids. CDR1 and CDR2 from the germline V gene are LNHDA and SQIVND (reference sequence). The CDR3, as DNA: TGTGCCAGTAGTTTATTACAGCTATATAGCAATCAGCCCCAGCATTTT. This gives the protein CASSLLQLYSNQPQHF.

The rearrangement uses TRBV2 and TRBJ1-5, with unresolved D. The CDR3 is 13 residues long. CDR1 is SNHLY and CDR2 is FYNNEI in the germline V gene. Trimming left V 8 bases short and J 2 bases short, with 10 bases between. The CDR3 here is CASGEVGNQPQHF. The CDR3, as DNA: TGTGCCAGCGGGGAGGTCGGCAATCAGCCCCAGCATTTT.

The J gene is TRBJ1-4, the V gene TRBV7-9; tentative D call: TRBD1 (5 bases). The CDR3 is 15 amino acids. Germline CDR1 reads SEHNR; CDR2 reads FQNEAQ (reference sequence). Trimming cost V 4 bases and J 6 bases, with 15 bases left between them. This chain's CDR3 is CASSYRSGGDEKLFF. The CDR3 DNA is TGTGCCAGCAGCTACCGAAGTGGGGGGGATGAAAAACTGTTTTTT.

The gene calls are TRBV30 and TRBJ1-3; D not resolved. From germline, CDR1 is GTSNPN and CDR2 SVGIG (reference sequence). The CDR3 extends over 13 amino acids. V was shortened by 3 bases and J by 1 base, with 7 bases between the two germline ends. The CDR3 DNA reads TGTGCCTGGAGCAGGCATTCTGGAAACACCATATATTTT. This translates into CAWSRHSGNTIYF.

The chain recombines TRBV30 with TRBJ1-1, with 7 nucleotides matching TRBD1. CDR3 size: 14 residues. Trimming removed 3 bases from V and 5 bases from J; junction bases left unmatched: 9. From germline, CDR1 is GTSNPN and CDR2 SVGIG (reference sequence). This CDR3 is CAWSEGAYYTEAFF. CDR3 nucleotides: TGTGCCTGGAGCGAGGGGGCTTATTATACTGAAGCTTTCTTT.

This rearrangement joins TRBV3-1 (or the pseudogene TRBV3-2) to TRBJ2-3, with D possibly TRBD1 on 5 matching bases. Deletions cut 6 bases from V and 3 bases from J, with 10 bases between. The germline V gene has CDR1 LGHDT and CDR2 YNNKEL (reference sequence). CDR3 length: 13 amino acids. The CDR3 loop reads CASRAGKTDTQYF. CDR3 coding DNA: TGTGCCAGCAGGGCAGGGAAGACAGATACGCAGTATTTT.

V gene TRBV6-1 combines with J gene TRBJ2-7; 7 bases line up with TRBD2. CDR1 is MNHNS and CDR2 is SASEGT in the germline V gene. The V gene end was trimmed by 1 base and the J gene end by 0 bases; junction bases not matched to a gene: 9. The CDR3 runs 17 residues. The CDR3 loop is CASSEGLGRTSSYEQYF. CDR3 sequence (DNA): TGTGCCAGCAGTGAAGGCCTAGGACGGACTAGCTCCTACGAGCAGTACTTC.

The chain couples TRBV6-2 or TRBV6-3 to TRBJ2-3; no clear D gene. CDR1 is MNHEY, CDR2 SVGEGT, per germline. This CDR3 is 11 amino acids long. Trimming took off 6 bases at V and 5 bases at J, with 6 bases between the two ends. CDR3 sequence reads: CASRYLDTQYF. The CDR3 region has the DNA TGTGCCAGCAGATACCTAGATACGCAGTATTTT.

A note on this clone: With a much larger clone just one base away, this may be a read error. The identical CDR3 is also encoded by other nucleotide sequences in the sample. This chain joins TRBV29-1 and TRBJ2-3; TRBD1 might be the D (5 bases). Looked up from germline, CDR1 is SQVTM and CDR2 is ANQGSEA. Trimming took 2 bases from V and 0 from J, leaving 6 bases between them. The CDR3 loop spans 13 amino acids. As DNA, the CDR3 is TGCAGCGTTGAACAGGGCAGCACAGATACGCAGTATTTT. It encodes CSVEQGSTDTQYF.

V gene TRBV5-1 combines with J gene TRBJ2-5; maybe TRBD2 (5 bases). Deletions cut 0 bases from V and 5 bases from J, with 11 bases between. The length of the CDR3 is 14 residues. Germline CDR1 is SGHRS and CDR2 is YFSETQ. For the CDR3, the DNA is TGCGCCAGCAGCTTGGGGGGAGTTAGGGAGACCCAGTACTTC. Residues: CASSLGGVRETQYF.

The chain joins TRBV5-6 to TRBJ1-2, with 11 positions matching TRBD1. CDR1 SGHDT and CDR2 YYEEEE come from the germline V gene. The CDR3 has 16 amino acids. J gave up 1 base and V 4 bases, and 6 bases lay outside the gene matches. As DNA, the CDR3 is TGTGCCAGCAGCCCCGGGACAGGGGGAAGTAACTATGGCTACACCTTC. It translates to CASSPGTGGSNYGYTF.

J is TRBJ1-5 and V is TRBV4-1; 8 bases are shared with TRBD1. The CDR3 is 14 amino acids. Germline V gene lookup returns CDR1 MGHRA and CDR2 YSYEKL. Unmatched junction bases numbered 0, after V lost 1 base and J lost 4 bases. The CDR3 region has the DNA TGCGCCAGCAGCCAAGGGACAGGGAATCAGCCCCAGCATTTT. It yields the protein CASSQGTGNQPQHF.

The CDR3, as DNA: TGTGCCAGCAGCGCCGGGACAGCTACCGGGGAGCTGTTTTTT. Its translation: CASSAGTATGELFF. The chain is built from TRBV25-1 and TRBJ2-2, with 7 bases matching TRBD1. This CDR3 is built from 14 residues. The V and J ends lost 6 bases and 5 bases, in that order; junction bases with no gene match: 6. CDR1 is MGHDK, CDR2 SYGVNS, per germline.

The V gene is TRBV5-1, the J gene TRBJ2-1, with 8 bases matching TRBD1. Per the germline V gene, CDR1 is SGHRS and CDR2 is YFSETQ. V dropped 4 bases and J dropped 6; count of bases not matched to a gene: 12. This CDR3 spans 16 amino acids. CDR3 amino acids: CASSSLQGEKINEQFF. In DNA form, the CDR3 reads TGCGCCAGCAGCAGCCTACAGGGGGAAAAGATCAATGAGCAGTTCTTC.

This CDR3 is CASSVGRGGSYEQYV. In nucleotides, the CDR3 is TGTGCCAGCAGCGTAGGGCGGGGGGGCTCCTACGAGCAGTACGTC. The chain joins TRBV9 to TRBJ2-7, with TRBD2 matching over 9 bases. This CDR3 is built from 15 residues. The V gene's germline CDR1 is SGDLS and CDR2 YYNGEE. The V and J ends lost 0 bases and 0 bases, in that order; junction bases with no gene match: 1.

In the case of this clone: Other DNA sequences in the same sample also yield this CDR3. The gene calls are TRBV19 and TRBJ1-6; 10 positions match TRBD1. CDR1 LNHDA and CDR2 SQIVND come from the germline V gene (reference sequence). V dropped 4 bases and J dropped 7; count of bases not matched to a gene: 7. This CDR3 has 16 amino acids. This CDR3 is CASSRTPGQGNSPLHF. CDR3 in DNA: TGTGCCAGTAGTAGAACCCCGGGACAGGGGAATTCACCCCTCCACTTT.

This chain joins TRBV7-2 and TRBJ1-1, with D unresolved. V was clipped by 1 base and J by 1 base, with 10 bases between them. Germline loops: CDR1 SGHTA, CDR2 FQGNSA. The CDR3 runs 15 residues. The CDR3, as DNA: TGTGCCAGCAGCTTAGACGGTACCTCGAACACTGAAGCTTTCTTT. This gives the protein CASSLDGTSNTEAFF.

The chain has TRBV7-9 and TRBJ1-1; D remains unclear. The germline V and J ends were trimmed by 3 bases and 11 bases, with 13 bases remaining between them. CDR1 SEHNR and CDR2 FQNEAQ come from the germline V gene (reference sequence). CDR3 length: 12 residues. The CDR3 DNA reads as TGTGCCAGCAGCTTGAACACGGAGCGGGCTTTCTTT. Encoded protein: CASSLNTERAFF. The whole variable domain, remainder taken from reference TRBV7-9 and TRBJ1-1, is DTGVSQNPRHKITKRGQNVTFRCDPISEHNRLYWYRQTLGQGPEFLTYFQNEAQLEKSRLLSDRFSAERPKGSFSTLEIQRTEQGDSAMYLCASSLNTERAFFGQGTRLTVV.

The gene calls are TRBV19 and TRBJ1-1; weak D call: TRBD1 (6 bases). Trimming left V 6 bases short and J 1 base short, with 12 bases between. The CDR3 extends over 14 amino acids. The germline gives CDR1 LNHDA, CDR2 SQIVND (reference sequence). CDR3 nucleotides: TGTGCCAGTAGAGACGGACAGACGAACACTGAAGCTTTCTTT. As protein: CASRDGQTNTEAFF.

A single count supports this clone. The chain links TRBV30 to TRBJ2-5, with TRBD2 matching 9 bases. The CDR3 contains 16 residues. With 0 bases clipped from V and 1 base from J, the junction kept 6 bases outside the gene matches. Per the germline V gene, CDR1 is GTSNPN and CDR2 is SVGIG (reference sequence). The CDR3: CAWSVGLAGSQETQYF. CDR3 sequence (DNA): TGTGCCTGGAGTGTAGGTCTAGCGGGGAGCCAAGAGACCCAGTACTTC.

The sample holds a few counts of this clone. The CDR3 nucleotides read TGTGCCTGGAGCCGGACAGGGGGCGATTCACCCCTCCACTTT. This translates into CAWSRTGGDSPLHF. This rearrangement joins TRBV30 to TRBJ1-6; 11 bases map to TRBD1. V shed 3 bases and J 8 bases; nucleotides not matched to a gene: 3. This CDR3 region has 14 residues. Germline loops: CDR1 GTSNPN, CDR2 SVGIG (reference sequence).